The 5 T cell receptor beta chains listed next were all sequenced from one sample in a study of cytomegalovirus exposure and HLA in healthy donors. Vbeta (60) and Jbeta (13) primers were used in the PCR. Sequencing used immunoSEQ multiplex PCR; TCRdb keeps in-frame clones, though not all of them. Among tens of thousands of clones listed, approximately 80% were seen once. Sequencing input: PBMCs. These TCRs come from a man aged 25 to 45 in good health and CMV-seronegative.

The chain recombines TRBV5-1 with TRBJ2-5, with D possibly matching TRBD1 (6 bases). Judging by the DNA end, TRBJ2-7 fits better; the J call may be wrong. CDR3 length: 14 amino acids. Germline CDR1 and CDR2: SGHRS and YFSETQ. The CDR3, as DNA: TGCGCCAGCAGCCCGAGGGGGAGTAGTTACGAGCAGTACTTC. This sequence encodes CASSPRGSSYEQYF.

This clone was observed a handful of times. This CDR3 reads CASSLSGSGALNEQFF. The CDR3 nucleotides are TGTGCCAGCAGCTTAAGCGGTAGCGGGGCCCTCAATGAGCAGTTCTTC. The V gene is TRBV7-8, the J gene TRBJ2-1; TRBD2 agrees at 8 bases. CDR1 and CDR2 from the germline V gene are SGHVS and FQNEAQ. Losses at the gene ends were 2 bases for V and 6 bases for J; bases not matched to a gene: 9. The CDR3 contains 16 residues.

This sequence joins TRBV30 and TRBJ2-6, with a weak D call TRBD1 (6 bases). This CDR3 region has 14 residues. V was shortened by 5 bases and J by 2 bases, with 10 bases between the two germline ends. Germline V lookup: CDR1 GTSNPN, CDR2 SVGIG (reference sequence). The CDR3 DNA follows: TGTGCCTGGGCCAACAGGGCTGGGGCCAACGTCCTGACTTTC. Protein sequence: CAWANRAGANVLTF. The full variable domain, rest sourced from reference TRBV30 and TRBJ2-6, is SQTIHQWPATLVQPVGSPLSLECTVEGTSNPNLYWYRQAAGRGLQLLFYSVGIGQISSEVPQNLSASRPQDRQFILSSKKLLLSDSGFYLCAWANRAGANVLTFGAGSRLTVL.

This chain's CDR3 is CAWIRSPRTGGSYEQYF. CDR3 nucleotide sequence: TGTGCCTGGATCCGATCCCCTCGGACAGGGGGGTCCTACGAGCAGTACTTC. The chain combines TRBV30 with TRBJ2-7, with 10 bases identical to TRBD1. The V segment lost 4 bases and the J segment 1 base; nucleotides outside the gene matches: 13. The CDR3 covers 17 residues. The germline gives CDR1 GTSNPN, CDR2 SVGIG (reference sequence).

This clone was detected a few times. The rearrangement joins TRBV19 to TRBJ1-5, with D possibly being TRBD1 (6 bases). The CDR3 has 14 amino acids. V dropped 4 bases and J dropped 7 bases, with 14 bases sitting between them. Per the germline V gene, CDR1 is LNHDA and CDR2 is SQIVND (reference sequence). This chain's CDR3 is CASSTPQGWQPQHF. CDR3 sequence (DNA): TGTGCCAGTAGTACCCCACAGGGTTGGCAGCCCCAGCATTTT.